This T cell receptor beta chain is from a study of identical twins. TCRdb re-called the 5' RACE reads with MiXCR, one entry per CDR3 protein. Of around 1.7 million distinct CDR3 sequences in the sample, around 33% are singletons; the top ten hold over 0.25%. Germline V CDR1 and CDR2: MDHEN, SYDVKM. After removal of 1 base from V and 4 bases from J, the junction contained 10 bases not matched to a gene. The CDR3 covers 17 residues. Sequencing was done on a sample of cord blood. The TCR originated in a newborn girl in good health. This chain uses TRBV28 with TRBJ2-5; 9 bases are shared with TRBD2. The CDR3 loop is CASSLSGLREGRETQYF. Written as DNA, the CDR3 is TGTGCCAGCAGTTTATCGGGCCTGCGGGAGGGCCGAGAGACCCAGTACTTC.